The clone carrying this TCR beta chain was detected ten times or more. Antigen specificity is unknown. This sample is part of a study of T cells after yellow fever vaccination. Overall study context: When fractions had low cell numbers, they were prepared with SMART-Seq v4 Ultra Low Input. Overall study findings and caveats: The booster response re-showed most primary clones: 95% to 96% CD4, 88% CD8. Some clonotypes, a small share, were shared between CD4 and CD8 compartments.

TCR cDNA, made by 5'RACE template switching, carried an added universal primer site and UMIs. TCRdb reanalysed the 5' RACE reads using MiXCR and keeps one entry per CDR3 protein. In the table there are about 160,000 distinct CDR3 sequences, around 7.2% of which are singletons. CDR1 is SGHKS, CDR2 YYEKEE, per germline (reference sequence). There are 14 residues in the CDR3. V dropped 2 bases and J dropped 3 bases, with 9 bases sitting between them. The chain has TRBV5-5 and TRBJ2-1; D gene ambiguous. This TCR derives from a man between 18 and 29 years old who received the YFV17D yellow fever vaccine. Sequenced material: CD4+ T cells sorted from PBMCs, taken about 5 days after the first yellow fever vaccination. The CDR3 reads CASSLVGDYNEQFF. In DNA form, the CDR3 reads TGTGCCAGCAGCTTAGTAGGAGACTACAATGAGCAGTTCTTC. Variable domain in full (rest from reference TRBV5-5 and TRBJ2-1): DAGVTQSPTHLIKTRGQQVTLRCSPISGHKSVSWYQQVLGQGPQFIFQYYEKEERGRGNFPDRFSARQFPNYSSELNVNALLLGDSALYLCASSLVGDYNEQFFGPGTRLTVL.